One and the same sample provided the 27 T cell receptor beta chains below, sequenced in a study of cytomegalovirus exposure and HLA in healthy donors (dated by TCRdb to 2015 to 2018). To prepare the library, the immunoSEQ multiplex PCR assay was applied. For the multiplex PCR, a mixture combining 60 forward primers for TCR Vbeta segments and 13 reverse primers for TCR Jbeta segments was used. The immuneACCESS repertoire file appears here via TCRdb, limited to in-frame rearrangements. These files lack a portion of the clones; in checked studies, under half of the deficit traces to unresolved V genes, and the cause of the others is not known. The sample table records 110,000 to 150,000 clones; roughly four fifths of these occur just once. Over 6.5% of the sample lies in the top ten. Sequencing used PBMCs. The receptors stem from a man under 40 in good health and CMV-seronegative.

The chain links TRBV6-1 to TRBJ1-5; 7 bases line up with TRBD1. The germline V gene encodes CDR1 MNHNS and CDR2 SASEGT. Losses at the gene ends were 7 bases for V and 7 bases for J; bases not matched to a gene: 7. CDR3 length: 13 residues. CDR3 bases: TGTGCCAGCATGGGACAGACCGGCCAGCCCCAGCATTTT. Protein: CASMGQTGQPQHF.

The chain uses TRBV30 and TRBJ2-4, with TRBD1 matching 11 bases. In germline, CDR1 is GTSNPN, CDR2 SVGIG (reference sequence). V lost 2 bases to trimming and J lost 3 bases; unmatched junction nucleotides: 18. This CDR3 spans 20 amino acids. CDR3 protein: CAWSHRRDRGLGWDKNIQYF. CDR3 DNA: TGTGCCTGGAGTCACCGCCGGGACAGGGGGTTGGGATGGGACAAAAACATTCAGTACTTC. Supplemented by reference TRBV30 and TRBJ2-4, the full variable domain reads SQTIHQWPATLVQPVGSPLSLECTVEGTSNPNLYWYRQAAGRGLQLLFYSVGIGQISSEVPQNLSASRPQDRQFILSSKKLLLSDSGFYLCAWSHRRDRGLGWDKNIQYFGAGTRLSVL.

This chain joins TRBV6-6 and TRBJ1-5; D remains ambiguous. Germline V gives CDR1 MNHNY, CDR2 SVGAGI (reference sequence). Between the trimmed V and J ends, which lost 6 bases and 11 bases, there was a span of 14 bases. The CDR3 spans 12 residues. The CDR3 loop reads CASSPPDWSQHF. DNA of the CDR3: TGTGCCAGCAGCCCTCCGGACTGGTCCCAGCATTTT.

The chain combines TRBV19 with TRBJ2-3; 8 bases agree with TRBD1. Germline lookup yields CDR1 LNHDA and CDR2 SQIVND (reference sequence). This CDR3 is built from 14 residues. The ends lost 4 bases at V and 0 bases at J; junction bases unmatched: 0. The CDR3 here is CASSRQGSTDTQYF. The CDR3 DNA sequence: TGTGCCAGTAGTAGACAGGGGAGCACAGATACGCAGTATTTT.

In nucleotides, the CDR3 is TGTGCCAGCAGCCAAGAAGGACAGGGTAGCTCCTATAATTCACCCCTCCACTTT. This encodes CASSQEGQGSSYNSPLHF. The chain couples TRBV14 to TRBJ1-6; 8 positions match TRBD1. Trimming cost V 0 bases and J 0 bases; bases outside gene matches: 4. CDR1 SGHDN and CDR2 FVKESK come from the germline V gene. The CDR3 loop spans 18 amino acids. The variable domain in full, completed from reference TRBV14 and TRBJ1-6, reads EAGVTQFPSHSVIEKGQTVTLRCDPISGHDNLYWYRRVMGKEIKFLLHFVKESKQDESGMPNNRFLAERTGGTYSTLKVQPAELEDSGVYFCASSQEGQGSSYNSPLHFGNGTRLTVT.

CDR3 in amino acids: CASSLQGSQETQYF. The CDR3 region has the DNA TGCGCCAGCAGCTTACAGGGATCCCAAGAGACCCAGTACTTC. The J gene is TRBJ2-5, the V gene TRBV5-1; possible D gene TRBD1, 6 bases. The CDR3 runs to 14 residues. CDR1 and CDR2 (germline): SGHRS, YFSETQ. With 2 bases removed from V and 1 base from J, the gap between germline ends came to 9 bases.

V and J are TRBV18 and TRBJ2-5; 7 nucleotides align to TRBD1. CDR3 length: 15 residues. Germline V gene data show CDR1 as KGHSH and CDR2 as LQKENI. With V trimmed by 3 bases and J by 2 bases, 6 bases remained unmatched. In DNA, the CDR3 is TGTGCCAGCTCACCGCAGGGACAGCCGCAAGAGACCCAGTACTTC. Residues: CASSPQGQPQETQYF. Full variable domain (rest looked up from reference TRBV18 and TRBJ2-5): NAGVMQNPRHLVRRRGQEARLRCSPMKGHSHVYWYRQLPEEGLKFMVYLQKENIIDESGMPKERFSAEFPKEGPSILRIQQVVRGDSAAYFCASSPQGQPQETQYFGPGTRLLVL.

The chain links TRBV11-2 to TRBJ2-7; 10 nucleotides align to TRBD2. The ends lost 1 base at V and 5 bases at J; junction bases unmatched: 2. The CDR3 sequence is 14 residues long. Looked up from germline, CDR1 is SGHAT and CDR2 is FQNNGV. The chain's CDR3 is CASSLASGRDEQYF. The CDR3 DNA reads as TGTGCCAGCAGCTTAGCTAGCGGGAGAGACGAGCAGTACTTC.

The gene calls are TRBV4-1 and TRBJ1-6; the D gene is possibly TRBD1 (5 bases). V was trimmed by 0 bases and J by 10 bases, leaving 10 bases between them. This CDR3 comprises 14 residues. Germline lookup yields CDR1 MGHRA and CDR2 YSYEKL. CDR3 nucleotide sequence: TGCGCCAGCAGCCAAGATTCAGGGCCATCACCCCTCCACTTT. The encoded protein is CASSQDSGPSPLHF.

Comment on this clone: An end of the junction does not agree with germline; a read error may underlie this. The V gene is TRBV6-1, the J gene TRBJ2-7; D is possibly TRBD1 (5 bases). This CDR3 is 15 amino acids long. Germline-derived CDR1 and CDR2 are MNHNS and SASEGT. The CDR3 nucleotides are TGTGCCGGCAGTGAAGCGCAGGGCGATGGCTCCGAGCAGTACTTC. Its protein is CAGSEAQGDGSEQYF.

The sample holds a few counts of this clone. V gene TRBV29-1 combines with J gene TRBJ2-1; possibly TRBD1 for D (5 bases). Trimming removed 4 bases from V and 10 bases from J, with 11 bases in between. This CDR3 contains 11 residues. Per the germline V gene, CDR1 is SQVTM and CDR2 is ANQGSEA. CDR3 residues: CSVGRASEQFF. The CDR3, as DNA: TGCAGCGTTGGCAGGGCGAGCGAGCAGTTCTTC.

The rearrangement uses TRBV19 and TRBJ1-5, with D hard to call. V gave up 5 bases and J gave up 0 bases, with 14 bases separating them. CDR1 is LNHDA, CDR2 SQIVND, per germline (reference sequence). This CDR3 contains 16 residues. The CDR3 region is CASSEIGDYSNQPQHF. The CDR3 DNA sequence: TGTGCCAGTAGTGAGATCGGGGATTATAGCAATCAGCCCCAGCATTTT.

V is TRBV7-3 and J is TRBJ2-5, with a weak D call TRBD1 (8 bases). The length of the CDR3 is 15 residues. Germline V gene lookup returns CDR1 SGHTA and CDR2 FQGTGA. The ends were cut back, 0 bases at V and 5 bases at J, with 13 bases in the middle. CDR3 DNA sequence: TGTGCCAGCAGCTTAACCGGACAGGGAGGGGAGACCCAGTACTTC. Translation: CASSLTGQGGETQYF.

V gene TRBV6-1 combines with J gene TRBJ2-3; the match to TRBD2 covers 9 bases. Germline V gene sequence: CDR1 MNHNS, CDR2 SASEGT. The length of the CDR3 is 15 residues. The J segment lost 2 bases and the V segment lost 1 base, leaving 1 base of the junction unmatched. The CDR3 sequence: CASSEGLAATDTQYF. Written as DNA, the CDR3 is TGTGCCAGCAGTGAAGGACTAGCGGCCACAGATACGCAGTATTTT.

In this sample, this clone turned up a few times. The V and J genes are TRBV15 and TRBJ2-1, with 11 nucleotides matching TRBD2. Germline values: CDR1 LNHNV, CDR2 YYDKDF (reference sequence). After removal of 0 bases from V and 5 bases from J, the junction contained 3 bases not matched to a gene. The CDR3 is made up of 16 amino acids. The CDR3 spells CATSRDPGLADNEQFF. The CDR3 bases are TGTGCCACCAGCAGAGATCCGGGACTAGCGGACAATGAGCAGTTCTTC.

The sample holds one count of this clone. The V gene is TRBV28, the J gene TRBJ1-5; 7 positions agree with TRBD1. Trimming at V came to 3 bases and at J to 1 base, leaving 6 bases not matched to a gene. Germline values: CDR1 MDHEN, CDR2 SYDVKM. The CDR3 sequence is 16 residues long. In nucleotides, the CDR3 is TGTGCCAGCAGTTTTTTCCAGGGGGTAAGCAATCAGCCCCAGCATTTT. Translation gives CASSFFQGVSNQPQHF. The full variable domain, rest sourced from reference TRBV28 and TRBJ1-5, is DVKVTQSSRYLVKRTGEKVFLECVQDMDHENMFWYRQDPGLGLRLIYFSYDVKMKEKGDIPEGYSVSREKKERFSLILESASTNQTSMYLCASSFFQGVSNQPQHFGDGTRLSIL.

The chain uses TRBV5-1 and TRBJ2-5, with 8 bases identical to TRBD1. Losses at the gene ends were 6 bases for V and 5 bases for J; bases not matched to a gene: 6. This CDR3 region has 13 residues. The germline V gene has CDR1 SGHRS and CDR2 YFSETQ. This CDR3 is CASTETGGETQYF. CDR3 in DNA: TGCGCCAGCACCGAAACAGGGGGGGAGACCCAGTACTTC.

The rearrangement joins TRBV7-2 to TRBJ2-7, with 12 bases matching TRBD1. Germline loops: CDR1 SGHTA, CDR2 FQGNSA. CDR3 length equals 18 residues. V gave up 1 base and J gave up 7 bases; unmatched junction bases: 14. The CDR3 reads CASSLDGTGGPRSREQYF. As DNA, the CDR3 is TGTGCCAGCAGCTTAGATGGGACAGGGGGCCCCCGCTCGAGGGAGCAGTACTTC.

The chain combines TRBV15 with TRBJ2-7; D is perhaps TRBD2 (6 bases). CDR1 LNHNV and CDR2 YYDKDF come from the germline V gene (reference sequence). V was pared by 4 bases and J by 4 bases, with 8 bases between. The CDR3 is made up of 12 amino acids. CDR3 sequence reads: CATSIGGYEQYF. The CDR3 nucleotides read TGTGCCACCAGCATCGGGGGTTACGAGCAGTACTTC.

This chain uses TRBV5-1 with TRBJ1-1, with D perhaps TRBD1 (6 bases). Per germline, CDR1 SGHRS and CDR2 YFSETQ. This CDR3 is built from 16 residues. V lost 0 bases and J lost 2, with 14 bases in between. The CDR3 region is CASSLVGQPGNTEAFF. DNA of the CDR3: TGCGCCAGCAGCTTGGTAGGACAGCCGGGTAACACTGAAGCTTTCTTT.

The chain employs TRBV27 and TRBJ1-1, with 7 bases lining up with TRBD1. This CDR3 has 14 residues. From germline, CDR1 is MNHEY and CDR2 SMNVEV (reference sequence). V dropped 5 bases and J dropped 5; count of bases not matched to a gene: 8. CDR3 protein: CASSIGGGQTEAFF. The CDR3 coding sequence is TGTGCCAGCAGTATCGGAGGGGGACAGACTGAAGCTTTCTTT.

V and J are TRBV5-6 and TRBJ2-2; D uncertain. The CDR3 extends over 12 amino acids. The ends were cut back, 3 bases at V and 5 bases at J, with 5 bases in the middle. CDR1 and CDR2 from the germline V gene are SGHDT and YYEEEE. This CDR3 reads CASSSATGELFF. DNA for the CDR3: TGTGCCAGCAGCTCAGCGACCGGGGAGCTGTTTTTT.

This rearrangement joins TRBV6-5 to TRBJ2-6; 8 nucleotides align to TRBD1. Unmatched junction bases numbered 3, after V lost 6 bases and J lost 2 bases. Germline-derived CDR1 and CDR2 are MNHEY and SVGAGI. This CDR3 is built from 15 residues. The CDR3 loop is CASRSTGAGANVLTF. DNA of the CDR3: TGTGCCAGCAGGTCGACAGGGGCTGGGGCCAACGTCCTGACTTTC.

Note on this clone: One end of the junction varies from germline; a read error may be responsible. This chain uses TRBV4-1 with TRBJ2-4; the D gene is possibly TRBD2 (7 bases). Germline values: CDR1 MGHRA, CDR2 YSYEKL. CDR3 length equals 16 residues. CDR3 nucleotides: TGCGCCAGCAGCCCCCGGGGGGCGGAGGCCAAAAACAGTCAGTACTTC. It translates to CASSPRGAEAKNSQYF.

The V and J genes are TRBV19 and TRBJ1-1; TRBD1 is a possible D gene (5 bases). This CDR3 contains 13 residues. Trimming removed 6 bases at V and 1 base at J, with 9 bases between. CDR1 is LNHDA, CDR2 SQIVND, per germline (reference sequence). CDR3 residues: CASSETANTEAFF. The CDR3 nucleotides are TGTGCCAGTAGCGAGACAGCGAACACTGAAGCTTTCTTT.

This clone has a handful of counts. The V and J genes are TRBV15 and TRBJ2-3, with TRBD1 identical over 11 bases. CDR1 is LNHNV, CDR2 YYDKDF, per germline (reference sequence). The CDR3 is made up of 17 amino acids. V lost 1 base to trimming and J lost 3 bases; unmatched junction nucleotides: 6. Here the CDR3 DNA reads TGTGCCACCAGCAGAGGGACAGGGGGCATCGGAACAGATACGCAGTATTTT. Its translation is CATSRGTGGIGTDTQYF.

The chain has TRBV6-6 and TRBJ1-1; 8 bases agree with TRBD1. Losses at the gene ends were 2 bases for V and 8 bases for J; bases not matched to a gene: 1. The length of the CDR3 is 12 residues. Germline CDR1 is MNHNY and CDR2 is SVGAGI (reference sequence). The CDR3 reads CASSYQGAEAFF. As DNA, the CDR3 is TGTGCCAGCAGTTACCAGGGGGCGGAAGCTTTCTTT.